The rows below give T cell receptor beta chains drawn from one sample of a study of T cell responses to AZD1222 COVID-19 vaccine. Generated by immunoSEQ multiplex PCR, the TCRdb table keeps only in-frame clones and is missing some. The sample holds over 60,000 clones, roughly 91% seen once. Sequencing was performed on peripheral blood, taken on day 0 of AZD1222 vaccination. All receptors derive from an adult in good health. Each CDR3 is given with its conserved first and last residue. D genes are given only for firm matches.

TRBJ1-2 TRBV5-6 . TGTGCCAGCAGCTTGGTGGGGGGAGGCTACACCTTC CASSLVGGGYTF
TRBJ2-2 TRBV5-1 . TGCGCCAGCAGCTTGACGGGCGCAGCGGGGGAGCTGTTTTTT CASSLTGAAGELFF
TRBJ2-7 TRBV10-3 TRBD1 TGTGCCATCAGCGACCCCGGGACAGGGTTGTACGAGCAGTACTTC CAISDPGTGLYEQYF
TRBJ2-1 TRBV18 TRBD2 TGTGCCAGCTCACCTCGGACTAGCGGCCAAAATGAGCAGTTCTTC CASSPRTSGQNEQFF
TRBJ1-1 TRBV3-1/TRBV3-2 TRBD1 TGTGCCAGCAGTCTCTTGGCGGGACAGATGAACACTGAAGCTTTCTTT CASSLLAGQMNTEAFF
TRBJ1-1 TRBV11-1 . TGTGCCAGCAGCAGGTGGACTGAAGCTTTCTTT CASSRWTEAFF
TRBJ2-3 TRBV6-4 . TGTGCCAGCAGTGCTAGCGGCACAGATACGCAGTATTTT CASSASGTDTQYF
TRBJ1-2 TRBV5-5 . TGTGCCAGCAGCTTGGGCCAGTCAAACTATGGCTACACCTTC CASSLGQSNYGYTF
TRBJ1-2 TRBV12-3/TRBV12-4 . TGTGCCAGCTCACCCGGGGTCCATGGCTACACCTTC CASSPGVHGYTF
TRBJ1-1 TRBV7-9 . TGTGCCAGCAGCTTAGGTGGTAGACTCCACACTGAAGCTTTCTTT CASSLGGRLHTEAFF
TRBJ1-1 TRBV27 . TGTGCCAGCAGCCCCAGGGGCAGAGACACTGAAGCTTTCTTT CASSPRGRDTEAFF
TRBJ1-1 TRBV2 . TGTGCCAGCACGAGGGGGGGCGCAGGCCAGGAAGCTTTCTTT CASTRGGAGQEAFF
TRBJ1-1 TRBV9 . TGTGCCAGCAGCGGATACCAGGGTTTGACCACTGAAGCTTTCTTT CASSGYQGLTTEAFF
TRBJ2-3 TRBV29-1 . TGCAGCGTAAACGACAACTCAGATACGCAGTATTTT CSVNDNSDTQYF
TRBJ2-1 TRBV7-6 TRBD1 TGTGCCAGCGGGACAGGGGTCGATGAGCAGTTCTTC CASGTGVDEQFF
TRBJ1-4 TRBV2 TRBD1 TGTGCCAGCAGGGGACAGGGGGCAGGTGAAAAACTGTTTTTT CASRGQGAGEKLFF
TRBJ2-7 TRBV5-1 TRBD1 TGCGCCAGCATGGAAGGGGGCCTCCGGGATGAGCAGTACTTC CASMEGGLRDEQYF
TRBJ1-1 TRBV11-2 . TGTGCCAGCACGCGTTACCGGGGGACTGAAGCTTTCTTT CASTRYRGTEAFF
TRBJ2-1 TRBV2 . TGTGCCAGCAGTGACCTACTAGCTCGCCGGGAGCAGTTCTTC CASSDLLARREQFF
TRBJ1-5 TRBV19 . TGTGCCAGTAGAGTGGGAAACCAGCCCCAGCATTTT CASRVGNQPQHF
TRBJ1-2 TRBV25-1 . TGTGCCAGCAGCCCACAGGGAAACTATGGCTACACCTTC CASSPQGNYGYTF
TRBJ1-2 TRBV7-3 . TGTGCCAGCAGCTTAACAGCTAACTATGGCTACACCTTC CASSLTANYGYTF
TRBJ1-6 TRBV11-2 . TGTGCCAGCAGCAGCAGGGTGCCCAATTCACCCCTCCACTTT CASSSRVPNSPLHF